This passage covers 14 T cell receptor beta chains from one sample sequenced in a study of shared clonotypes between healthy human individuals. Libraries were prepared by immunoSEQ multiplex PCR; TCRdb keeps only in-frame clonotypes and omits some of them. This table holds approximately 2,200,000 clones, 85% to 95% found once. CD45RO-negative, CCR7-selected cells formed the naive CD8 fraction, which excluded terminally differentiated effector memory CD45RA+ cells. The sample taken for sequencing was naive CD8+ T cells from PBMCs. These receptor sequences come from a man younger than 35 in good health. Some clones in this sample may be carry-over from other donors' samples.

CDR3 nucleotides: TGTGCCAGCAGCTTTGGACAGGACAGGACCCAGTACTTC. This sequence encodes CASSFGQDRTQYF. This rearrangement joins TRBV5-6 to TRBJ2-5; TRBD1 matches at 7 bases. The CDR3 sequence is 13 residues long. V gave up 2 bases and J gave up 7 bases; unmatched junction bases: 5. Germline CDR1 SGHDT, CDR2 YYEEEE.

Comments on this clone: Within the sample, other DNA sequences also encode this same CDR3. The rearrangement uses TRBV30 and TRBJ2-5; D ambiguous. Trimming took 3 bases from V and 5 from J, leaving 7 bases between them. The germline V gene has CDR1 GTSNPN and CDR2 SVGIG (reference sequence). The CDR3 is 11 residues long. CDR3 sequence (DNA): TGTGCCTGGAGCCCTGGGGAGACCCAGTACTTC. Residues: CAWSPGETQYF.

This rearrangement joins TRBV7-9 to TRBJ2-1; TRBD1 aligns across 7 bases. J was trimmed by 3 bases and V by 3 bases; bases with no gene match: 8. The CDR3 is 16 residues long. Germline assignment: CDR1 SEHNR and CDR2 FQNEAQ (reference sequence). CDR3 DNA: TGTGCCAGCAGCTTCGAACCGGGACAGAACTACAATGAGCAGTTCTTC. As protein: CASSFEPGQNYNEQFF.

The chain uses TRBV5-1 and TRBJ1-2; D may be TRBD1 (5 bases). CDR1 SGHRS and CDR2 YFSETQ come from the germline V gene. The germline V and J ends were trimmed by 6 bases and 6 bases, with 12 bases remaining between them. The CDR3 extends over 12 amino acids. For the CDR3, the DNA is TGCGCCAGCACCGAGGGGATCCATGGCTACACCTTC. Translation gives CASTEGIHGYTF.

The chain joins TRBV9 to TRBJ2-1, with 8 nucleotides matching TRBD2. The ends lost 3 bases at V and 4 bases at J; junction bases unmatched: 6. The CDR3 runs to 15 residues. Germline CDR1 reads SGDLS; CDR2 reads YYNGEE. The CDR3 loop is CASSGAGDAYNEQFF. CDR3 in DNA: TGTGCCAGCAGCGGAGCGGGAGACGCTTACAATGAGCAGTTCTTC.

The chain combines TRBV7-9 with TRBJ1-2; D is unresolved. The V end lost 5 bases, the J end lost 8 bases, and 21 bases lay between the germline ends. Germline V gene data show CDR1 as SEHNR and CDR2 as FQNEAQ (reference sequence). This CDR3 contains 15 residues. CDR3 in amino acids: CASSMEAWAVFGYTF. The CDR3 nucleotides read TGTGCCAGCAGCATGGAGGCATGGGCTGTCTTCGGCTACACCTTC.

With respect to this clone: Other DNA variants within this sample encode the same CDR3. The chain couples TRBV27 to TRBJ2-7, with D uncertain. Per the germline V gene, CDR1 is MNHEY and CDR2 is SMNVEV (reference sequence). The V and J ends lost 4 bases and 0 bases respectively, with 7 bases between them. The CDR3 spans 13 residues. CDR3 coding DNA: TGTGCCAGCAGTTACCATAGCTCCTACGAGCAGTACTTC. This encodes CASSYHSSYEQYF.

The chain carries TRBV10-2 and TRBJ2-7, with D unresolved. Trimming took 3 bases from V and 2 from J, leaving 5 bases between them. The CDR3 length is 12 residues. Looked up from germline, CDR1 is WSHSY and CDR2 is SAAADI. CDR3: CASSEGTYEQYF. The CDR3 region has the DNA TGCGCCAGCAGTGAAGGCACCTACGAGCAGTACTTC.

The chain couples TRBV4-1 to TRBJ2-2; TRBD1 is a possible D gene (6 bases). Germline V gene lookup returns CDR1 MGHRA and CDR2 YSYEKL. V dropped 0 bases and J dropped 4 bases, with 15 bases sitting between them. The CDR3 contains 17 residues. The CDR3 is CASSQDEETGTTGELFF. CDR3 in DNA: TGCGCCAGCAGCCAAGATGAAGAGACAGGAACCACCGGGGAGCTGTTTTTT.

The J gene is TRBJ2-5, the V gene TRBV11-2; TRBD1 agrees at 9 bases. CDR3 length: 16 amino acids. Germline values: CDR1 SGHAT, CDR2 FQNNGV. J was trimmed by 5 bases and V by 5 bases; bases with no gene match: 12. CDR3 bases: TGTGCCAGCAGCCCGGGATACGGGACAGGGTGGGAGACCCAGTACTTC. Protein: CASSPGYGTGWETQYF.

The CDR3 here is CASSEAGAWTGTYEQYF. The CDR3 bases are TGTGCCAGCAGTGAAGCGGGAGCATGGACAGGGACCTACGAGCAGTACTTC. The chain is built from TRBV2 and TRBJ2-7; 8 nucleotides match TRBD1. From germline, CDR1 is SNHLY and CDR2 FYNNEI. This CDR3 has 17 amino acids. Trimming at V came to 0 bases and at J to 2 bases, leaving 9 bases not matched to a gene.

In DNA, the CDR3 is TGTGCCAGTAGCAAGGACAGTTATAGCAATCAGCCCCAGCATTTT. It encodes CASSKDSYSNQPQHF. The chain is built from TRBV19 and TRBJ1-5, with a weak D call TRBD1 (6 bases). V was pared by 6 bases and J by 0 bases, with 12 bases between. The CDR3 is 15 amino acids. Per the germline V gene, CDR1 is LNHDA and CDR2 is SQIVND (reference sequence). Filled out from reference TRBV19 and TRBJ1-5, the complete variable domain reads DGGITQSPKYLFRKEGQNVTLSCEQNLNHDAMYWYRQDPGQGLRLIYYSQIVNDFQKGDIAEGYSVSREKKESFPLTVTSAQKNPTAFYLCASSKDSYSNQPQHFGDGTRLSIL.

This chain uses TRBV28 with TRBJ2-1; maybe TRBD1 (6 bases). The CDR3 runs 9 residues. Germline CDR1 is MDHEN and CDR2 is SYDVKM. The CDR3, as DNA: TGTCCAGAGGGGGTCCCTGAGTTCTTC. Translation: CPEGVPEFF.

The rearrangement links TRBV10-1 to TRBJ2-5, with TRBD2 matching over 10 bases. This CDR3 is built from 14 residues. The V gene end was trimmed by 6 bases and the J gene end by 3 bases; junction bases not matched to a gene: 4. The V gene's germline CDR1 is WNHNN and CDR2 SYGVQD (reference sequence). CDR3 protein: CASRTLAGEETQYF. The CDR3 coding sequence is TGCGCCAGCAGGACTCTAGCGGGAGAAGAGACCCAGTACTTC.